This T cell receptor (beta chain) was identified during a study of cytomegalovirus exposure and HLA in healthy donors. Remarks on this clone: Its matching antigen is unknown.

Study-wide results and caveats: Several of the most significant clusters appeared linked to common viral pathogens, based on a later analysis. It was confirmed in vitro that a few of the CMV-associated chains were specific for CMV antigens.

PCR involved 60 Vbeta and 13 Jbeta primers. The repertoire was sequenced with immunoSEQ multiplex PCR; TCRdb's copy has only in-frame clones and lacks some. The profile shows about 140,000 clones, about four fifths of them singletons. No CMV serostatus entry exists for this donor. This CDR3 is 15 amino acids long. Germline CDR1 reads MNHEY; CDR2 reads SMNVEV (reference sequence). V lost 3 bases to trimming and J lost 1 base; unmatched junction nucleotides: 5. V usage is TRBV27 and J usage is TRBJ2-5, with TRBD1 identical over 7 bases. This clonotype was sampled from a man between 25 and 39 years old in good health. The sequenced sample was PBMCs. This CDR3 reads CASSFRDSAQETQYF. CDR3 coding DNA: TGTGCCAGCAGTTTCCGGGACAGCGCCCAAGAGACCCAGTACTTC.